This T cell receptor beta chain was profiled in a study of blood T cell repertoires in COVID-19. Study-level background: From the United States, Italy and Spain came samples of acute and convalescent COVID-19. Sources were T cells, B-cell-depleted T cells, or PBMCs; the material itself was cDNA or gDNA.

Per the original data handling: Cell counts per sample came from amplifying reference gene primers. TCRdb keeps only in-frame clones here, not all; method: immunoSEQ multiplex PCR. That table furnishes V, J and clone size, whereas the DNA furnished D and trimming. The sample holds approximately 28,000 clones, around 92% seen once. This receptor was identified in a human donor in a cohort sampled during active COVID-19. Sequencing was carried out using peripheral blood.

This chain's CDR3 is CASSPGGQEVVGGYTF. CDR3 bases: TGTGCCAGCAGCCCGGGTGGTCAGGAGGTAGTAGGTGGCTACACCTTC. The chain has TRBV11-3 and TRBJ1-2; no definite D call. Germline V lookup: CDR1 SGHNT, CDR2 YENEEA. The CDR3 runs to 16 residues. V was clipped by 5 bases and J by 7 bases, with 23 bases between them.